This is a list of T cell receptor beta chains from one sample in a study of shared clonotypes between healthy human individuals. Here immunoSEQ multiplex PCR was the method, and the copy in TCRdb shows in-frame clones only, minus some. The profile shows 2 million to 2.5 million clones, roughly 93% of them singletons. The sample comprised naive CD4+ T cells from PBMCs. These receptors were taken from a man aged 18 to 35 in good health. Some clones in this sample may be carry-over from other donors' samples. CDR3s include the opening cysteine and the closing phenylalanine or tryptophan. Each record gives: V gene, D gene, J gene, clone size, CDR3 DNA, CDR3 protein. D genes are given only for firm matches. Clone size, where shown, is once, few, many, or a class for clones that have expanded.

v_call: TRBV5-1; d_call: NA; j_call: TRBJ1-2; clone_size: NA; cdr3_nt: TGCGCCAGCAGCTCCCCTTCGGAGACCGATGGCTACACCTTC; cdr3_aa: CASSSPSETDGYTF
v_call: TRBV6-5; d_call: NA; j_call: TRBJ2-1; clone_size: NA; cdr3_nt: TGTGCCAGCAGTTATTTCATAGGGGACTCCTACAATGAGCAGTTCTTC; cdr3_aa: CASSYFIGDSYNEQFF
v_call: TRBV4-1; d_call: NA; j_call: TRBJ1-1; clone_size: NA; cdr3_nt: TGCGCCAGCAGCCATCCTGACACTGAAGCTTTCTTT; cdr3_aa: CASSHPDTEAFF
v_call: TRBV5-1; d_call: NA; j_call: TRBJ2-7; clone_size: once; cdr3_nt: TGCGCCAGCAGCTTGGCCGCGCAGGGCAACGAGCAGTACTTC; cdr3_aa: CASSLAAQGNEQYF
v_call: TRBV11-3; d_call: NA; j_call: TRBJ2-7; clone_size: NA; cdr3_nt: TGTGCCAGCAGCCCCGACCCCCCGGCCAGCGAGCAGTACTTC; cdr3_aa: CASSPDPPASEQYF
v_call: TRBV4-3; d_call: NA; j_call: TRBJ1-4; clone_size: NA; cdr3_nt: TGCGCCAGCAGCGAAGAAGGGGGTCTGCACAATGAAAAACTGTTTTTT; cdr3_aa: CASSEEGGLHNEKLFF
v_call: TRBV28; d_call: NA; j_call: TRBJ1-2; clone_size: few; cdr3_nt: TGTGCCAGCAGTTGGGCTAACTATGGCTACACCTTC; cdr3_aa: CASSWANYGYTF
v_call: TRBV5-5; d_call: NA; j_call: TRBJ1-3; clone_size: NA; cdr3_nt: TGTGCCAGCAGCTTATCTCAGGGCTACAGCTCTGGAAACACCATATATTTT; cdr3_aa: CASSLSQGYSSGNTIYF
v_call: TRBV7-2; d_call: NA; j_call: TRBJ2-2; clone_size: NA; cdr3_nt: TGTGCCAGCAGCTTATTGGTGGGCACCGGGGAGCTGTTTTTT; cdr3_aa: CASSLLVGTGELFF
v_call: TRBV5-4; d_call: NA; j_call: TRBJ2-1; clone_size: once; cdr3_nt: TGTGCCAGCAGCGGTGGACAGCCGTACAATGAGCAGTTCTTC; cdr3_aa: CASSGGQPYNEQFF
v_call: TRBV11-2; d_call: NA; j_call: TRBJ2-7; clone_size: NA; cdr3_nt: TGTGCCAGCAGCCACGGACTGGGAGCGAACGAGCAGTACTTC; cdr3_aa: CASSHGLGANEQYF
v_call: TRBV11-2; d_call: TRBD2; j_call: TRBJ2-1; clone_size: NA; cdr3_nt: TGTGCCAGCAGCGGACTAGCGGGAGGGTTCAATGAGCAGTTCTTC; cdr3_aa: CASSGLAGGFNEQFF
v_call: TRBV28; d_call: NA; j_call: TRBJ2-1; clone_size: once; cdr3_nt: TGTGCCAGTAAAGAGGCTGCCTCATACAATGAGCAGTTCTTC; cdr3_aa: CASKEAASYNEQFF
v_call: TRBV7-3; d_call: TRBD2; j_call: TRBJ2-5; clone_size: NA; cdr3_nt: TGTGCCAGCAGCCCCCGGACTAGCCAAGAGACCCAGTACTTC; cdr3_aa: CASSPRTSQETQYF
v_call: TRBV15; d_call: NA; j_call: TRBJ1-2; clone_size: NA; cdr3_nt: TGTGCCACCAGCAGAGAGGGGGATTCGAGCTATGGCTACACCTTC; cdr3_aa: CATSREGDSSYGYTF
v_call: TRBV2; d_call: NA; j_call: TRBJ2-7; clone_size: once; cdr3_nt: TGTGCCAGCAGTGTTTTAAGGGAGCAGTACTTC; cdr3_aa: CASSVLREQYF
v_call: TRBV18; d_call: NA; j_call: TRBJ2-3; clone_size: NA; cdr3_nt: TGTGCCAGCTCGTACCGGGACGTCCGATGGGCAGATACGCAGTATTTT; cdr3_aa: CASSYRDVRWADTQYF
v_call: TRBV18; d_call: TRBD2; j_call: TRBJ2-7; clone_size: NA; cdr3_nt: TGTGCCAGCTCACCCCTAGCGGGCCGGTCCTACGAGCAGTACTTC; cdr3_aa: CASSPLAGRSYEQYF
v_call: TRBV18; d_call: NA; j_call: TRBJ1-2; clone_size: NA; cdr3_nt: TGTGCCAGCTCACCAATCGGAACGGGAGGACCCTATGGCTACACCTTC; cdr3_aa: CASSPIGTGGPYGYTF
v_call: TRBV18; d_call: NA; j_call: TRBJ2-7; clone_size: NA; cdr3_nt: TGTGCCAGCTCACCAGCGGGGTCTGTTGTTGACGAGCAGTACTTC; cdr3_aa: CASSPAGSVVDEQYF
v_call: TRBV6-1; d_call: NA; j_call: TRBJ2-1; clone_size: NA; cdr3_nt: TGTGCCAGCACCGACAGAGGCTACAATGAGCAGTTCTTC; cdr3_aa: CASTDRGYNEQFF
v_call: TRBV5-4; d_call: NA; j_call: TRBJ2-5; clone_size: NA; cdr3_nt: TGTGCCAGCAGCCCCCCGGGACCGCATCAAGAGACCCAGTACTTC; cdr3_aa: CASSPPGPHQETQYF
v_call: TRBV7-9; d_call: TRBD2; j_call: TRBJ2-2; clone_size: NA; cdr3_nt: TGTGCCAGCAGTCGGGGACTAGCGGGCACCGGGGAGCTGTTTTTT; cdr3_aa: CASSRGLAGTGELFF
v_call: TRBV7-9; d_call: TRBD1; j_call: TRBJ2-5; clone_size: few; cdr3_nt: TGTGCCAGCAGAGCTACCGGGACAGTAAAAGAGACCCAGTACTTC; cdr3_aa: CASRATGTVKETQYF
v_call: TRBV7-9; d_call: NA; j_call: TRBJ2-3; clone_size: once; cdr3_nt: TGTGCCAGCAGCTTAGGACCCTTGAGGACAGATACGCAGTATTTT; cdr3_aa: CASSLGPLRTDTQYF
v_call: TRBV7-2; d_call: NA; j_call: TRBJ2-4; clone_size: NA; cdr3_nt: TGTGCCAGCAGCTCCACTACTCCCTCCCTGGGGGGCAAAAACATTCAGTACTTC; cdr3_aa: CASSSTTPSLGGKNIQYF
v_call: TRBV5-1; d_call: NA; j_call: TRBJ2-7; clone_size: NA; cdr3_nt: TGCGCCAGTAGTTCACAGGGCACCAATCAGCAGTACTTC; cdr3_aa: CASSSQGTNQQYF
v_call: TRBV7-3; d_call: NA; j_call: TRBJ2-2; clone_size: NA; cdr3_nt: TGTGCCAGCAGCTTATTAGGAGGGGTCAACACCGGGGAGCTGTTTTTT; cdr3_aa: CASSLLGGVNTGELFF
v_call: TRBV30; d_call: TRBD2; j_call: TRBJ2-3; clone_size: once; cdr3_nt: TGTGCCTGGAGAGGGACTAGCGCTAGAGATACGCAGTATTTT; cdr3_aa: CAWRGTSARDTQYF
v_call: TRBV18; d_call: TRBD1; j_call: TRBJ2-2; clone_size: NA; cdr3_nt: TGTGCCAGCTCACAGAGGACAGGGTCAGACGGGGAGCTGTTTTTT; cdr3_aa: CASSQRTGSDGELFF
v_call: TRBV5-1; d_call: NA; j_call: TRBJ2-3; clone_size: NA; cdr3_nt: TGCGCCAGCGGTTCCGGGACGCCGACGGGGGTGGCGCAGTATTTT; cdr3_aa: CASGSGTPTGVAQYF
v_call: TRBV13; d_call: TRBD2; j_call: TRBJ2-1; clone_size: NA; cdr3_nt: TGTGCCAGCAGCCAAAATATAGCGGGATTGGGAGGGAATGAGCAGTTCTTC; cdr3_aa: CASSQNIAGLGGNEQFF
v_call: TRBV9; d_call: TRBD2; j_call: TRBJ2-5; clone_size: NA; cdr3_nt: TGTGCCAGCAGCGTAATGGGGTCGGTAGCGGGAGTGGAGACCCAGTACTTC; cdr3_aa: CASSVMGSVAGVETQYF
v_call: TRBV28; d_call: TRBD2; j_call: TRBJ2-3; clone_size: NA; cdr3_nt: TGTGCCACCGGGTTTAGCGGGAGTTACACAGATACGCAGTATTTT; cdr3_aa: CATGFSGSYTDTQYF
v_call: TRBV7-9; d_call: NA; j_call: TRBJ1-1; clone_size: NA; cdr3_nt: TGTGCCAGCAGCTACAACTGGGGGACAAACACTGAAGCTTTCTTT; cdr3_aa: CASSYNWGTNTEAFF
v_call: TRBV25-1; d_call: NA; j_call: TRBJ2-5; clone_size: NA; cdr3_nt: TGTGCCAGCAGCATCAGGGACCAAGAGACCCAGTACTTC; cdr3_aa: CASSIRDQETQYF
v_call: TRBV2; d_call: NA; j_call: TRBJ2-7; clone_size: NA; cdr3_nt: TGTGCCAGCAGGTACGGGACCGAGTCCTACGAGCAGTACTTC; cdr3_aa: CASRYGTESYEQYF
v_call: TRBV7-9; d_call: TRBD1; j_call: TRBJ2-5; clone_size: NA; cdr3_nt: TGTGCCAGCAGCTTACAGGGGGTGAGGGAGACCCAGTACTTC; cdr3_aa: CASSLQGVRETQYF
v_call: TRBV5-1; d_call: TRBD2; j_call: TRBJ2-3; clone_size: NA; cdr3_nt: TGCGCCAGCAGCTCCGGGACTAGCGGAGTCGTTCCCACAGATACGCAGTATTTT; cdr3_aa: CASSSGTSGVVPTDTQYF
v_call: TRBV28; d_call: NA; j_call: TRBJ1-1; clone_size: NA; cdr3_nt: TGTGCCAGCAGTACCAGGGCAGGCACTGAAGCTTTCTTT; cdr3_aa: CASSTRAGTEAFF
v_call: TRBV28; d_call: NA; j_call: TRBJ2-7; clone_size: once; cdr3_nt: TGTGCCAGCAGTCGAGGGACGGTAAGCTCCTACGAGCAGTACTTC; cdr3_aa: CASSRGTVSSYEQYF
v_call: TRBV5-1; d_call: TRBD2; j_call: TRBJ2-7; clone_size: NA; cdr3_nt: TGCGCCAGCAGCTCCCCCGGGACTAGTAACGAGCAGTACTTC; cdr3_aa: CASSSPGTSNEQYF
v_call: TRBV6-1; d_call: NA; j_call: TRBJ2-6; clone_size: NA; cdr3_nt: TGTGCCAGCAGGGGCTCTGGGGCCAACGTCCTGACTTTC; cdr3_aa: CASRGSGANVLTF
v_call: TRBV15; d_call: NA; j_call: TRBJ1-1; clone_size: NA; cdr3_nt: TGTGCCACCAGCAGAGATCTCGGCAGGGGAAACACTGAAGCTTTCTTT; cdr3_aa: CATSRDLGRGNTEAFF
v_call: TRBV5-1; d_call: NA; j_call: TRBJ2-2; clone_size: NA; cdr3_nt: TGCGCCAGCAGCTTGGTTGGGGGTACGAACACCGGGGAGCTGTTTTTT; cdr3_aa: CASSLVGGTNTGELFF
v_call: TRBV28; d_call: NA; j_call: TRBJ2-7; clone_size: NA; cdr3_nt: TGTGCCAGCAGTTTAACAGGGAGCGTCGTGGGTTTC; cdr3_aa: CASSLTGSVVGF
v_call: TRBV27; d_call: NA; j_call: TRBJ2-2; clone_size: once; cdr3_nt: TGTGCCAGCAGTTTATTAGGGCTGGCCGAGAACACCGGGGAGCTGTTTTTT; cdr3_aa: CASSLLGLAENTGELFF
v_call: TRBV6-4; d_call: NA; j_call: TRBJ2-2; clone_size: NA; cdr3_nt: TGTGCCAGCAGTTCGCCAGGGAGAACCGGGGAGCTGTTTTTT; cdr3_aa: CASSSPGRTGELFF
v_call: TRBV5-1; d_call: NA; j_call: TRBJ2-5; clone_size: NA; cdr3_nt: TGCGCCAGCAGGGGGGAGGCAGAGACCCAGTACTTC; cdr3_aa: CASRGEAETQYF
v_call: TRBV28; d_call: TRBD1; j_call: TRBJ1-5; clone_size: NA; cdr3_nt: TGTGCCAGCAGTTATGGGGACAGGCTGGGGGAGAGGCCCCAGCATTTT; cdr3_aa: CASSYGDRLGERPQHF
v_call: TRBV2; d_call: TRBD2; j_call: TRBJ2-7; clone_size: NA; cdr3_nt: TGTGCCAGCAGTCAGGGACTAGCGGGCTTGGAGCAGTACTTC; cdr3_aa: CASSQGLAGLEQYF
v_call: TRBV5-4; d_call: TRBD2; j_call: TRBJ2-1; clone_size: NA; cdr3_nt: TGTGCCAGCAGCCCGACTAGCGGGAGGGCGGTTGAGCAGTTCTTC; cdr3_aa: CASSPTSGRAVEQFF